This T cell receptor (beta chain) was retrieved from a study of blood T cell repertoires in COVID-19. Study context: In each case, the material was cDNA or gDNA derived from T cells, B-cell-depleted T cells, or PBMCs.

Study processing details: Nucleated cell counts were estimated from reference gene primer amplification. Using immunoSEQ multiplex PCR, the repertoire was profiled, and TCRdb retains in-frame clones only, with some absent. That table furnishes V, J and clone size, whereas the DNA furnished D and trimming. The top ten hold 2.7% of the sample, which has 15,000 to 20,000 clones, approximately 86% seen once. The CDR3 has 13 residues. The receptor was derived from a human donor in a cohort sampled during active COVID-19. The rearrangement links TRBV21-1 to TRBJ2-7; the table's D gene call, TRBD1, was not cross checked with the DNA. TRBV21-1 is termed a pseudogene. The sample was peripheral blood. The CDR3 region has the DNA TGTGCCAGCAGCAACGGACAATCCTACGAGCAGTACTTC. Translating it yields CASSNGQSYEQYF.